Listed below are T cell receptor beta chains from one sample, sequenced in a study of beta chain features in type 1 diabetes. This table comes from immunoSEQ multiplex PCR, and its TCRdb copy is limited to in-frame clones, with some not included. Here the sample spans 600,000 to 700,000 clones, around 11% being singletons. Sequencing input: naive CD4+ T cells from blood. The receptors shown here come from a young man with type 1 diabetes. Both conserved end residues are part of each CDR3. Each record gives: D gene, J gene, CDR3 length, V gene, clone size, CDR3 protein, CDR3 DNA. D genes are given only for firm matches. Size values are once, few and many counts, or a class for expanded clones, and some rows have none.

D gene: NA; J gene: TRBJ2-7; CDR3 length: 15; V gene: TRBV7-2; clone size: NA; CDR3 protein: CASSLGGTDSYEQYF; CDR3 DNA: TGTGCCAGCAGCCTGGGAGGGACAGACTCCTACGAGCAGTACTTC
D gene: TRBD1; J gene: TRBJ2-7; CDR3 length: 15; V gene: TRBV11-1; clone size: few; CDR3 protein: CASSSGRTGVREQYF; CDR3 DNA: TGTGCCAGCAGCTCAGGGAGGACAGGGGTAAGAGAGCAGTACTTC
D gene: TRBD1; J gene: TRBJ1-2; CDR3 length: 12; V gene: TRBV19; clone size: few; CDR3 protein: CASSTGDYGYTF; CDR3 DNA: TGTGCCAGTTCGACAGGGGACTATGGCTACACCTTC
D gene: NA; J gene: TRBJ2-1; CDR3 length: 15; V gene: TRBV2; clone size: few; CDR3 protein: CASSELGTLYNEQFF; CDR3 DNA: TGTGCCAGCAGTGAATTAGGGACACTCTACAATGAGCAGTTCTTC
D gene: NA; J gene: TRBJ2-5; CDR3 length: 12; V gene: TRBV29-1; clone size: few; CDR3 protein: CSHGTPGETQYF; CDR3 DNA: TGCAGTCACGGGACTCCCGGGGAGACCCAGTACTTC
D gene: NA; J gene: TRBJ2-3; CDR3 length: 13; V gene: TRBV2; clone size: NA; CDR3 protein: CASSGVSTDTQYF; CDR3 DNA: TGTGCCAGCAGTGGGGTTAGCACAGATACGCAGTATTTT
D gene: NA; J gene: TRBJ1-4; CDR3 length: 12; V gene: TRBV2; clone size: few; CDR3 protein: CAPGPTNEKLFF; CDR3 DNA: TGTGCGCCCGGGCCGACTAATGAAAAACTGTTTTTT
D gene: TRBD1; J gene: TRBJ2-5; CDR3 length: 18; V gene: TRBV5-1; clone size: NA; CDR3 protein: CASSLAQKAGTEQETQYF; CDR3 DNA: TGCGCCAGCAGCTTGGCTCAAAAGGCCGGGACAGAGCAAGAGACCCAGTACTTC
D gene: NA; J gene: TRBJ2-7; CDR3 length: 13; V gene: TRBV6-5; clone size: few; CDR3 protein: CASSYSTGYEQYF; CDR3 DNA: TGTGCCAGCAGTTACTCCACGGGCTACGAGCAGTACTTC
D gene: TRBD2; J gene: TRBJ2-5; CDR3 length: 14; V gene: TRBV28; clone size: NA; CDR3 protein: CATSPGGASETQYF; CDR3 DNA: TGTGCCACCTCCCCCGGGGGGGCGAGTGAGACCCAGTACTTC
D gene: NA; J gene: TRBJ1-3; CDR3 length: 15; V gene: TRBV10-3; clone size: NA; CDR3 protein: CAIRSWGSSGNTIYF; CDR3 DNA: TGTGCCATCAGGTCCTGGGGGAGCTCTGGAAACACCATATATTTT
D gene: NA; J gene: TRBJ2-7; CDR3 length: 13; V gene: TRBV11-2; clone size: few; CDR3 protein: CASSLMGGYEQYF; CDR3 DNA: TGTGCCAGCAGCTTAATGGGCGGATACGAGCAGTACTTC
D gene: NA; J gene: TRBJ1-2; CDR3 length: 16; V gene: TRBV7-9; clone size: NA; CDR3 protein: CASSPASDQAIYGYTF; CDR3 DNA: TGTGCCAGCAGCCCAGCCTCGGATCAAGCCATCTATGGCTACACCTTC
D gene: NA; J gene: TRBJ1-2; CDR3 length: 14; V gene: TRBV9; clone size: NA; CDR3 protein: CASRREGHDYGYTF; CDR3 DNA: TGTGCCAGCAGGAGAGAAGGCCACGACTATGGCTACACCTTC
D gene: NA; J gene: TRBJ2-1; CDR3 length: 17; V gene: TRBV7-3; clone size: NA; CDR3 protein: CASSSHSGVGTRNEQFF; CDR3 DNA: TGTGCCAGCAGCTCACACAGCGGCGTAGGGACGAGGAATGAGCAGTTCTTC
D gene: NA; J gene: TRBJ1-2; CDR3 length: 14; V gene: TRBV19; clone size: few; CDR3 protein: CASTQSGGPYGYTF; CDR3 DNA: TGTGCCAGTACCCAATCGGGGGGACCCTATGGCTACACCTTC
D gene: TRBD2; J gene: TRBJ2-5; CDR3 length: 17; V gene: TRBV25-1; clone size: NA; CDR3 protein: CASSLASGGRYQETQYF; CDR3 DNA: TGTGCCAGCAGTTTGGCTAGCGGGGGACGATACCAAGAGACCCAGTACTTC
D gene: TRBD1; J gene: TRBJ2-1; CDR3 length: 14; V gene: TRBV7-2; clone size: few; CDR3 protein: CASSQGAQGYEQFF; CDR3 DNA: TGTGCCAGCAGTCAGGGGGCGCAGGGGTATGAGCAGTTCTTC
D gene: TRBD1; J gene: TRBJ2-2; CDR3 length: 15; V gene: TRBV5-4; clone size: NA; CDR3 protein: CASSLTGGSTGELFF; CDR3 DNA: TGTGCCAGCAGCTTGACAGGGGGCAGCACCGGGGAGCTGTTTTTT
D gene: TRBD1; J gene: TRBJ1-5; CDR3 length: 13; V gene: TRBV29-1; clone size: few; CDR3 protein: CSVGQGSGQPQHF; CDR3 DNA: TGCAGCGTAGGACAGGGGAGCGGTCAGCCCCAGCATTTT
D gene: NA; J gene: TRBJ2-2; CDR3 length: 14; V gene: TRBV9; clone size: NA; CDR3 protein: CASSVAPNTGELFF; CDR3 DNA: TGTGCCAGCAGCGTAGCTCCCAACACCGGGGAGCTGTTTTTT
D gene: TRBD2; J gene: TRBJ2-3; CDR3 length: 16; V gene: TRBV7-2; clone size: NA; CDR3 protein: CASSLVSGGPTDTQYF; CDR3 DNA: TGTGCCAGCAGCTTAGTTTCGGGGGGTCCCACAGATACGCAGTATTTT
D gene: NA; J gene: TRBJ1-5; CDR3 length: 14; V gene: TRBV27; clone size: few; CDR3 protein: CASSLKNSNQPQHF; CDR3 DNA: TGTGCCAGCAGTTTAAAGAATAGCAATCAGCCCCAGCATTTT
D gene: NA; J gene: TRBJ1-6; CDR3 length: 13; V gene: TRBV30; clone size: NA; CDR3 protein: CAWHPYRDSPLHF; CDR3 DNA: TGTGCCTGGCATCCCTACCGGGATTCACCCCTCCACTTT
D gene: NA; J gene: TRBJ1-4; CDR3 length: 12; V gene: TRBV19; clone size: NA; CDR3 protein: CASSPQGTKLFF; CDR3 DNA: TGTGCCAGTAGCCCACAGGGAACGAAACTGTTTTTT
D gene: TRBD1; J gene: TRBJ1-2; CDR3 length: 15; V gene: TRBV27; clone size: few; CDR3 protein: CASSPGQGHIYGYTF; CDR3 DNA: TGTGCCAGCAGTCCAGGACAGGGGCACATCTATGGCTACACCTTC
D gene: NA; J gene: TRBJ1-2; CDR3 length: 20; V gene: TRBV4-1; clone size: NA; CDR3 protein: CASSRELVVNRRRTNYGYTF; CDR3 DNA: TGCGCCAGCAGTAGAGAGCTGGTGGTTAACAGGAGGCGTACTAACTATGGCTACACCTTC
D gene: TRBD1; J gene: TRBJ2-5; CDR3 length: 17; V gene: TRBV7-2; clone size: few; CDR3 protein: CASSLGLRTGVVETQYF; CDR3 DNA: TGTGCCAGCAGCTTAGGACTAAGGACAGGGGTGGTGGAGACCCAGTACTTC
D gene: NA; J gene: TRBJ2-1; CDR3 length: 17; V gene: TRBV15; clone size: NA; CDR3 protein: CATSRDRAGSSYNEQFF; CDR3 DNA: TGTGCCACCAGCAGAGATCGGGCGGGAAGCTCCTACAATGAGCAGTTCTTC
D gene: NA; J gene: TRBJ1-4; CDR3 length: 16; V gene: TRBV4-3; clone size: NA; CDR3 protein: CASSPWGGGNAEKLFF; CDR3 DNA: TGCGCCAGCAGCCCTTGGGGAGGGGGGAATGCTGAAAAACTGTTTTTT
D gene: TRBD1; J gene: TRBJ1-5; CDR3 length: 17; V gene: TRBV23-1; clone size: NA; CDR3 protein: CASSQPEDRARAQPQHF; CDR3 DNA: TGCGCCAGCAGTCAACCCGAGGACAGGGCTCGAGCTCAGCCCCAGCATTTT
D gene: TRBD1; J gene: TRBJ2-7; CDR3 length: 14; V gene: TRBV10-3; clone size: NA; CDR3 protein: CAISPLGTGAEQYF; CDR3 DNA: TGTGCCATCAGTCCACTAGGGACAGGGGCCGAGCAGTACTTC